The sample holds one count of the clone carrying this TCR beta chain. Its antigen is unidentified. Germline CDR1 MGHRA, CDR2 YSYEKL. V was pared by 4 bases and J by 1 base, with 22 bases between. This CDR3 is built from 18 residues. This record belongs to a study of identical twins. The study, taken as a whole, reports: Beta out-of-frame sequences showed weaker excess twin sharing. Out-of-frame alpha sequences that twins shared showed excess low generation probability. Models predicted too little out-of-frame TCR alpha sharing in monozygotic twins. Analyses based on zero insertions could be partly confounded by invariant MAIT and iNKT cells.

MiXCR was run by TCRdb on the 5' RACE reads, yielding one entry per CDR3 protein. The data contain approximately 490,000 distinct CDR3 sequences, under 25% of them seen just once; the ten biggest clones take up around 0.47%. These data are also associated with another study on yellow fever vaccine responses in identical twins.

The sequencing sample was made of CD4+ T cells sorted from blood. The rearrangement joins TRBV4-1 to TRBJ1-2, with D tentatively TRBD1 (6 bases). This TCR was sampled from a woman under 30 in good health. CDR3 sequence (DNA): TGCGCCAGCAGCCCCTTTCATACTGGACAGAGCAATAACTATGGCTACACCTTC. Translation gives CASSPFHTGQSNNYGYTF.